This TCR beta chain was identified during a study of T cell repertoires in cytomegalovirus infection. Looking at the study overall: Both recently identified HLA-C-restricted and well-studied HLA-B-restricted CMV epitopes were used in the study. CMV infection together with matching HLA type was indicated by public TCR beta signatures. Study-level points and caveats: CMV-specific TCR beta clonotypes restricted by HLA-C were the ones dominating the ex vivo response. Summed frequency of public TCR beta families distinguished CMV carriers with the relevant HLA.

TCRdb re-called the reads through MiXCR, storing one row per CDR3 protein. The sample consists of about 830,000 distinct CDR3 sequences, approximately 30% of them appearing once. This clonotype was detected ten times or more. What it binds is not known. The J segment lost 0 bases and the V segment lost 3 bases, leaving 9 bases of the junction unmatched. This CDR3 has 17 amino acids. Germline-derived CDR1 and CDR2 are SGHVS and FNYEAQ. This specimen consisted of cultured CD8+ T cells from PBMCs, obtained from culture after CMV antigen stimulation. This chain joins TRBV7-6 and TRBJ1-1; 8 positions agree with TRBD1. The sequence derives from a human donor in good health (CMV status not recorded). Some clones in this sample may be carry-over from other donors' samples. The CDR3 DNA reads TGTGCCAGCAGCTTGATGCCGGGACAGGCGTTGAACACTGAAGCTTTCTTT. Its translation is CASSLMPGQALNTEAFF.